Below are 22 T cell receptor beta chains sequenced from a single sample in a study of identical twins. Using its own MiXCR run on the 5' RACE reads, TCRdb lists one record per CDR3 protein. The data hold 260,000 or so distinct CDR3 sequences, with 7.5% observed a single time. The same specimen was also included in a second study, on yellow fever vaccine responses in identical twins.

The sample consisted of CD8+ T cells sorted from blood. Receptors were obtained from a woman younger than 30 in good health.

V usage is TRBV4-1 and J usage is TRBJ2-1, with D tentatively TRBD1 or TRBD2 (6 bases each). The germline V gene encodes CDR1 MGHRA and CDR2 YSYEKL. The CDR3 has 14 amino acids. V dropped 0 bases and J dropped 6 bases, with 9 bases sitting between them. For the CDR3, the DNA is TGCGCCAGCAGCCAAGAAGGGGGGTTCAATGAGCAGTTCTTC. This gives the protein CASSQEGGFNEQFF.

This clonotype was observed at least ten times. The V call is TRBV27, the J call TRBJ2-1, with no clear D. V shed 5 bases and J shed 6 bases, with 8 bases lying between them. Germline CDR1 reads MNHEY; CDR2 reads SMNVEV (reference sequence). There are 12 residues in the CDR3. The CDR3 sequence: CASSPRRNEQFF. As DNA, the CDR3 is TGTGCCAGCAGTCCCCGACGCAATGAGCAGTTCTTC.

This chain's CDR3 is CAATSGGPTGELFF. The CDR3 nucleotides are TGTGCCGCTACTAGCGGGGGGCCCACCGGGGAGCTGTTTTTT. The chain carries TRBV6-1 and TRBJ2-2, with 12 bases that match TRBD2. V shed 11 bases and J 4 bases; nucleotides not matched to a gene: 5. This CDR3 is 14 amino acids long. The germline V gene has CDR1 MNHNS and CDR2 SASEGT.

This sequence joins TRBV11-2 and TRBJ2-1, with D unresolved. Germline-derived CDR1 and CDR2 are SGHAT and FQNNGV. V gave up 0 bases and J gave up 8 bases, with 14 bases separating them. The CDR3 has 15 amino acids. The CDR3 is CASSLDAPNIHEQFF. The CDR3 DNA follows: TGTGCCAGCAGCTTAGATGCCCCGAATATTCATGAGCAGTTCTTC.

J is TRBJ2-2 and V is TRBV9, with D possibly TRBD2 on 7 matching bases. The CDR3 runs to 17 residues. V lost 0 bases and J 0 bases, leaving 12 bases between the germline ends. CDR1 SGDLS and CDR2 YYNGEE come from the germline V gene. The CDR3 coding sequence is TGTGCCAGCAGCGTAGCGACGGGGGGCCCGAACACCGGGGAGCTGTTTTTT. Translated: CASSVATGGPNTGELFF.

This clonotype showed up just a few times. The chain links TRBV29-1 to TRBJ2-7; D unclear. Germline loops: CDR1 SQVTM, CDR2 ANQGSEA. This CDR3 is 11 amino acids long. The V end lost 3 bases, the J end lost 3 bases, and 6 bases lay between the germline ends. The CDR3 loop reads CSVERNYEQYF. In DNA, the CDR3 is TGCAGCGTTGAGAGGAACTACGAGCAGTACTTC.

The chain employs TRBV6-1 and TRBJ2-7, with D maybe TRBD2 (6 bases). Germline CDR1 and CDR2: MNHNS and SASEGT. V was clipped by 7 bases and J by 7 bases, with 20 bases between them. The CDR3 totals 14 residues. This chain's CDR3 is CASIQTRVGGEQYF. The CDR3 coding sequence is TGTGCCAGCATACAAACACGGGTGGGAGGTGAGCAGTACTTC.

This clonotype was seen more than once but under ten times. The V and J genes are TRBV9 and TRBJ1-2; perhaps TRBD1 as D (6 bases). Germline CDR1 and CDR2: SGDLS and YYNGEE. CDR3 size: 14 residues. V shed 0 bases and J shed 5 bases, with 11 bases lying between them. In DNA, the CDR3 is TGTGCCAGCAGCGTAGAGGGCAGGGGATATGGCTACACCTTC. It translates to CASSVEGRGYGYTF.

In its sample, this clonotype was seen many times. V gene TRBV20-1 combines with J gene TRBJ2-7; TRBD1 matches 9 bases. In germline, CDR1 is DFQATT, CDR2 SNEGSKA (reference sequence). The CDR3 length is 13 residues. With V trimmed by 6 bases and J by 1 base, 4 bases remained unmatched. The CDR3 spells CSAGTGLSYEQYV. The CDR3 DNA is TGCAGTGCAGGGACAGGGTTATCCTACGAGCAGTACGTC.

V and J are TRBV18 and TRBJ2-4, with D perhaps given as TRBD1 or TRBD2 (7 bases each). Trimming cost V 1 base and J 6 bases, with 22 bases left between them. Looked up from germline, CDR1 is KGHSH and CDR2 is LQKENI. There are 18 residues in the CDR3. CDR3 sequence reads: CASSPQGNRDYRGNIQYF. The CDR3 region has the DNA TGTGCCAGCTCACCACAGGGAAATAGGGACTACAGGGGAAACATTCAGTACTTC.

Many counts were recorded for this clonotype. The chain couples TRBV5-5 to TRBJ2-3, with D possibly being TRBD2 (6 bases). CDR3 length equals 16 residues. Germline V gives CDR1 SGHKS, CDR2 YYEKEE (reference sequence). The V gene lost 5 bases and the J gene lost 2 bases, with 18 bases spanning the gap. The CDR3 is CASSSPGLDLTDTQYF. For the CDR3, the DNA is TGTGCCAGCAGTTCTCCGGGACTCGACCTCACAGATACGCAGTATTTT.

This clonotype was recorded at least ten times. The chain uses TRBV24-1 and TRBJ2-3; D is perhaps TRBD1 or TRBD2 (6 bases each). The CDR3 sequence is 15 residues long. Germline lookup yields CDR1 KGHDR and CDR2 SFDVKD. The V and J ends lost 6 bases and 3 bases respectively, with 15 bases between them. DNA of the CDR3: TGTGCCACCAGTCACCCCCGGGGGCCTACAGATACGCAGTATTTT. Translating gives CATSHPRGPTDTQYF.

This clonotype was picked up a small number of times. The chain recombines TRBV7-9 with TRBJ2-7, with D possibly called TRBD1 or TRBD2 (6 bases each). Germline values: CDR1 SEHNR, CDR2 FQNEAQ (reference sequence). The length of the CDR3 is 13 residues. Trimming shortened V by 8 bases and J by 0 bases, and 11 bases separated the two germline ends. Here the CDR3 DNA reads TGTGCCAGCCGGGGGCCAACCTCCTACGAGCAGTACGTC. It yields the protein CASRGPTSYEQYV.

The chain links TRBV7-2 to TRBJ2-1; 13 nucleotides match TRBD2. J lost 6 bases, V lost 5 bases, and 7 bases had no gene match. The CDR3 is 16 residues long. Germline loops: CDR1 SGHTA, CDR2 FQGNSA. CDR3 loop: CASSRGRLAGGNEQFF. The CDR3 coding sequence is TGTGCCAGCAGCCGGGGGCGACTAGCGGGGGGCAATGAGCAGTTCTTC.

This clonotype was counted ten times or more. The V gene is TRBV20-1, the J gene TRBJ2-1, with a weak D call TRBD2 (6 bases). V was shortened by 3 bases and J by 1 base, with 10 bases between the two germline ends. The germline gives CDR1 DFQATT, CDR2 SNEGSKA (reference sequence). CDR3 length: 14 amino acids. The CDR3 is CSASGRWSYNEQFF. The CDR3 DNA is TGCAGTGCTAGCGGGAGATGGTCCTACAATGAGCAGTTCTTC.

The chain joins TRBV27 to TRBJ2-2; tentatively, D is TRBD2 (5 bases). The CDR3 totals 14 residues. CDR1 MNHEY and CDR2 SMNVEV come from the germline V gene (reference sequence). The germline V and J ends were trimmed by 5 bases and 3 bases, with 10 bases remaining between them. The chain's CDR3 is CASSARGYTGELFF. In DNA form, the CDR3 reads TGTGCCAGCAGTGCTCGGGGATACACCGGGGAGCTGTTTTTT.

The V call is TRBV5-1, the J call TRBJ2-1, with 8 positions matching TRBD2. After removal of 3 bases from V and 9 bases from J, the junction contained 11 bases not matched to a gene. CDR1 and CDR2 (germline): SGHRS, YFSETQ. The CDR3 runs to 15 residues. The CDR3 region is CASSWERGKGREQFF. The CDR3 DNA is TGCGCCAGCAGCTGGGAGCGGGGGAAAGGGCGTGAGCAGTTCTTC.

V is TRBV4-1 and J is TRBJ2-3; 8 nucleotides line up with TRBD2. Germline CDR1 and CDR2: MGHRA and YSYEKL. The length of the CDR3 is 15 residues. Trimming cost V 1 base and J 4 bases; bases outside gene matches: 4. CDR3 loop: CASSQGGLVADTQYF. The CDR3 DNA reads TGCGCCAGCAGCCAAGGGGGACTAGTGGCAGATACGCAGTATTTT.

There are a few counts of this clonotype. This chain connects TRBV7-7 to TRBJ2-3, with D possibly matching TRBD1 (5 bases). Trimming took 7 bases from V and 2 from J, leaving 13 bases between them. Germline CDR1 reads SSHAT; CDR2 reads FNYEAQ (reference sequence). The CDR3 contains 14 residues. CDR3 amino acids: CASNPVGATDTQYF. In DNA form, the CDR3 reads TGTGCCAGCAACCCGGTAGGGGCCACAGATACGCAGTATTTT.

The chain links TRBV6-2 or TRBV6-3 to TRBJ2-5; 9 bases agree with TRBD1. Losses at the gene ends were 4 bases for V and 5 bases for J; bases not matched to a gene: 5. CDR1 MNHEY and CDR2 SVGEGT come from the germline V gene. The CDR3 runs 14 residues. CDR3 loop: CASSSPQGAETQYF. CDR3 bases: TGTGCCAGCAGTTCCCCACAGGGGGCTGAGACCCAGTACTTC.

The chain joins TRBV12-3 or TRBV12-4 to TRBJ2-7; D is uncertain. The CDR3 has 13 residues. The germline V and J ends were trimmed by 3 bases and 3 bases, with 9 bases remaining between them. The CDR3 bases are TGTGCCAGCAGTTTTGGGGTATTCTACGAGCAGTACTTC. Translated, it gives CASSFGVFYEQYF.

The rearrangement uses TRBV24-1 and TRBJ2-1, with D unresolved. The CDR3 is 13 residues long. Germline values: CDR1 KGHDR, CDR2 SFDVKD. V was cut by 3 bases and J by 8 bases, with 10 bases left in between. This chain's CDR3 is CATSDSIAYEQFF. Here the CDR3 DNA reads TGTGCCACCAGTGATAGTATAGCCTATGAGCAGTTCTTC.